This paragraph covers one T cell receptor (beta chain) sequence. Germline V gene data show CDR1 as SGHRS and CDR2 as YFSETQ. CDR3 length: 15 residues. J gave up 4 bases and V 5 bases, and 12 bases lay outside the gene matches. The data are from a study of beta chain features in type 1 diabetes. Expressed TCRB transcripts were sequenced, since all the RNA that had been isolated was reverse transcribed. Generated by immunoSEQ multiplex PCR, the TCRdb table keeps only in-frame clones and is missing some. This table has a few hundred thousand clones, 11% appearing once. The sequenced sample consisted of naive CD4+ T cells from blood. V and J are TRBV5-1 and TRBJ2-7, with 7 bases fitting TRBD2. The sequence derives from a woman in her 30s in good health. The CDR3 protein is CASRSVGGAEYEQYF. The CDR3 nucleotides read TGCGCCAGCAGATCCGTGGGAGGGGCTGAGTACGAGCAGTACTTC.